This T cell receptor (beta chain) comes out of a study of cytomegalovirus exposure and HLA in healthy donors. Findings and limits, study-wide: As a later analysis showed, a missense DCLRE1C variant was linked to trimming of TCR beta V- and J-genes.

As to this clone: Its specificity is not known.

Healthy donors of bone marrow made up the group. Primers: 60 Vbeta forward and 13 Jbeta reverse. Some clones are missing from TCRdb's copy, which holds only in-frame ones; the method was immunoSEQ multiplex PCR. The sample lists 160,000 or so clones, approximately 79% occurring once. The TCR sequence derives from a woman between 50 and 59 years old in good health and CMV-seropositive. Sequenced sample: PBMCs.

CDR3 amino acids: CASSPQAGEDNEQFF. The CDR3 DNA reads as TGTGCCAGCAGTCCTCAAGCGGGGGAAGACAATGAGCAGTTCTTC. The rearrangement uses TRBV2 and TRBJ2-1; 8 bases agree with TRBD2. The J segment lost 5 bases and the V segment lost 5 bases, leaving 8 bases of the junction unmatched. The length of the CDR3 is 15 residues. The germline CDR1 and CDR2 sequences are SNHLY and FYNNEI.